This TCR beta chain was sequenced in a study of T cells in Graves' hyperthyroidism and ophthalmopathy. General observations from the study: Ophthalmopathy prediction by the model preceded onset by a median about 6 months.

Extraction of PBMCs used more than 8.5 ml of fresh peripheral blood. TCR beta CDR3 sequences were amplified from RNA transcripts. The primer set for the first-round RT-PCR of the TCR CDR3 was HTBI. TCRdb ran MiXCR on the multiplex PCR reads and lists one entry per CDR3 protein. The table has around 300,000 distinct CDR3 sequences, approximately 21% seen once; the top ten hold around 65%. This clonotype was detected only a few times. Its antigen remains unidentified. One end of the junction varies from germline; a read error may be responsible. The CDR3 runs to 11 residues. From germline, CDR1 is SQVTM and CDR2 ANQGSEA.

The V and J genes are TRBV29-1 and TRBJ1-2, with no clear D. The sequenced material came from blood. The TCR comes from a young man with Graves' ophthalmopathy. As DNA, the CDR3 is TGCAGCGCTGAATTGGCTTATGGCTACACCTTC. Encoded protein: CSAELAYGYTF.